This passage covers 30 T cell receptor beta chains from one sample sequenced in a study of CD8+ T cells in alopecia areata. Once RNA had been extracted, it was reverse transcribed into cDNA to act as the sequencing template. The data were produced by immunoSEQ multiplex PCR, yet TCRdb's version contains in-frame clones alone and is incomplete. This sample yields approximately 150,000 clones, of which less than 75% are seen a single time; over 10% belongs to the top ten. The sample here was CD8+ T cells sorted from blood, taken at week 0. The receptor source for this set is a human donor with alopecia areata.

The V call is TRBV2, the J call TRBJ2-5; D is undetermined. The germline gives CDR1 SNHLY, CDR2 FYNNEI. V lost 11 bases to trimming and J lost 2 bases, with 15 bases between them. There are 13 residues in the CDR3. The CDR3 here is CAGEPRQQETQYF. The DNA of the CDR3 is TGTGCCGGCGAGCCCCGGCAGCAAGAGACCCAGTACTTC.

The chain uses TRBV7-9 and TRBJ2-2, with D unclear. The CDR3 totals 13 residues. Per germline, CDR1 SEHNR and CDR2 FQNEAQ (reference sequence). V was cut by 0 bases and J by 7 bases, with 6 bases left in between. The CDR3 DNA is TGTGCCAGCAGCTTAGCTGGGGACGGGGAGCTGTTTTTT. Translation gives CASSLAGDGELFF.

The chain carries TRBV5-1 and TRBJ1-5, with 7 bases matching TRBD1. Germline trimming cut 4 bases from V and 1 base from J; bases unmatched to any gene: 5. This CDR3 spans 15 amino acids. The germline V gene encodes CDR1 SGHRS and CDR2 YFSETQ. The CDR3 here is CASSVGTESNQPQHF. As DNA, the CDR3 is TGCGCCAGCAGCGTCGGGACAGAAAGCAATCAGCCCCAGCATTTT.

This clone turned up a few times. The rearrangement joins TRBV6-5 to TRBJ1-4; no clear D. Per the germline V gene, CDR1 is MNHEY and CDR2 is SVGAGI. V was cut by 6 bases and J by 4 bases, with 3 bases left in between. The CDR3 sequence is 11 residues long. The CDR3 region is CASRGNEKLFF. As DNA, the CDR3 is TGTGCCAGCAGGGGTAATGAAAAACTGTTTTTT.

In its sample, this clone was seen a few times. This chain links TRBV10-2 with TRBJ2-1; D is uncertain. CDR1 and CDR2 from the germline V gene are WSHSY and SAAADI. The CDR3 is 12 amino acids. The V and J ends lost 0 bases and 16 bases respectively, with 13 bases between them. The CDR3 DNA reads TGCGCCAGCAGTGAGTCTATCGAGCCGGATTTCTTC. Translation: CASSESIEPDFF.

The gene calls are TRBV25-1 and TRBJ1-5; possibly TRBD1 for D (5 bases). CDR3 length equals 15 residues. The V gene lost 6 bases and the J gene lost 2 bases, with 14 bases spanning the gap. CDR1 MGHDK and CDR2 SYGVNS come from the germline V gene. The CDR3 DNA reads as TGTGCCAGCAGCGCGGGGGATATGGGCAATCAGCCCCAGCATTTT. This codes for CASSAGDMGNQPQHF.

The CDR3 nucleotides are TGTGCCAGCAGTGTACAACCGGGACAGGGGACCACAGATACGCAGTATTTT. Residues: CASSVQPGQGTTDTQYF. The chain carries TRBV6-1 and TRBJ2-3; TRBD1 aligns across 10 bases. Trimming removed 4 bases from V and 2 bases from J; junction bases left unmatched: 9. CDR1 and CDR2 (germline): MNHNS, SASEGT. CDR3 length: 17 amino acids.

The count of this clone is one. V usage is TRBV15 and J usage is TRBJ2-5; D might be TRBD1 (7 bases). V lost 3 bases and J lost 0, with 14 bases in between. The CDR3 sequence is 16 residues long. CDR1 is LNHNV, CDR2 YYDKDF, per germline (reference sequence). The CDR3 is CATSSRQGGYQETQYF. In nucleotides, the CDR3 is TGTGCCACCAGCAGTAGACAGGGAGGTTACCAAGAGACCCAGTACTTC. The full variable domain, with the rest looked up from reference TRBV15 and TRBJ2-5, is DAMVIQNPRYQVTQFGKPVTLSCSQTLNHNVMYWYQQKSSQAPKLLFHYYDKDFNNEADTPDNFQSRRPNTSFCFLDIRSPGLGDTAMYLCATSSRQGGYQETQYFGPGTRLLVL.

This chain connects TRBV6-5 to TRBJ1-2; D gene uncertain. CDR1 is MNHEY and CDR2 is SVGAGI in the germline V gene. The CDR3 runs to 14 residues. The V end was cut by 4 bases, the J end by 0 bases, with 9 bases between. The CDR3 nucleotides are TGTGCCAGCAGTTTTGGCAGTGCTAACTATGGCTACACCTTC. Encoded protein: CASSFGSANYGYTF.

The table lists this clone with a few counts. V gene TRBV13 combines with J gene TRBJ2-1; the D gene could be TRBD1 or TRBD2 (5 bases each). Per germline, CDR1 PRHDT and CDR2 FYEKMQ (reference sequence). This CDR3 has 13 amino acids. Between the trimmed V and J ends, which lost 6 bases and 9 bases, there was a span of 15 bases. This CDR3 is CASSTGRRPEQFF. For the CDR3, the DNA is TGTGCCAGCAGTACGGGACGGCGCCCTGAGCAGTTCTTC. Full variable domain (outside the CDR3, taken from reference TRBV13 and TRBJ2-1): AAGVIQSPRHLIKEKRETATLKCYPIPRHDTVYWYQQGPGQDPQFLISFYEKMQSDKGSIPDRFSAQQFSDYHSELNMSSLELGDSALYFCASSTGRRPEQFFGPGTRLTVL.

This chain uses TRBV5-6 with TRBJ1-5; no reliable D call. This CDR3 spans 15 amino acids. CDR1 and CDR2 from the germline V gene are SGHDT and YYEEEE. V lost 4 bases to trimming and J lost 2 bases, with 13 bases between them. CDR3 region: CASSPGGPRNQPQHF. CDR3 in DNA: TGTGCCAGCAGCCCCGGTGGACCGCGCAATCAGCCCCAGCATTTT.

Written as DNA, the CDR3 is TGTGCCAGCAGCGAGACAGGGGATCTCAGCACAGATACGCAGTATTTT. This sequence encodes CASSETGDLSTDTQYF. The genes are TRBV9 and TRBJ2-3; 8 bases are shared with TRBD1. The CDR3 has 16 residues. V shed 3 bases, J shed 0 bases, and the junction held 6 bases outside the gene matches. Germline values: CDR1 SGDLS, CDR2 YYNGEE.

The rearrangement uses TRBV30 and TRBJ1-1, with D uncertain. The V gene lost 2 bases and the J gene lost 0 bases, with 7 bases spanning the gap. Germline V gene sequence: CDR1 GTSNPN, CDR2 SVGIG (reference sequence). The CDR3 sequence is 13 residues long. The CDR3 nucleotides are TGTGCCTGGAGTATGGGGTTGAACACTGAAGCTTTCTTT. Protein: CAWSMGLNTEAFF.

The gene calls are TRBV4-1 and TRBJ1-2; tentative D call: TRBD1 (5 bases). Germline CDR1 reads MGHRA; CDR2 reads YSYEKL. This CDR3 contains 14 residues. V lost 3 bases and J lost 4, with 12 bases in between. Here the CDR3 reads CASSHAGASYGYTF. The CDR3 DNA reads TGCGCCAGCAGCCATGCCGGGGCCAGCTATGGCTACACCTTC.

The rearrangement uses TRBV27 and TRBJ2-1, with D perhaps TRBD1 (5 bases). The V end was cut by 2 bases, the J end by 5 bases, with 7 bases between. The germline CDR1 and CDR2 sequences are MNHEY and SMNVEV (reference sequence). The CDR3 is 13 amino acids. CDR3 amino acids: CASSLDSHNEQFF. The CDR3 region has the DNA TGTGCCAGCAGTTTAGACAGTCACAATGAGCAGTTCTTC.

The V call is TRBV30, the J call TRBJ2-3, with D possibly being TRBD1 or TRBD2 (5 bases each). V lost 8 bases, J lost 2 bases, and 11 bases lay in between. The CDR3 is made up of 12 amino acids. CDR1 and CDR2 (germline): GTSNPN, SVGIG (reference sequence). The DNA for the CDR3 is TGTGCCCAGACGGGGACCACAGATACGCAGTATTTT. It codes for CAQTGTTDTQYF.

A word on this clone: It differs at one base from a far larger clone, so likely a read error. The CDR3 nucleotides are TGTGCCAGCAGCCCTGGGGCCAACGTCCTGACTTTC. It is translated as CASSPGANVLTF. The rearrangement links TRBV27 to TRBJ2-6; D gene ambiguous. V was clipped by 6 bases and J by 2 bases, with 2 bases between them. The CDR3 runs to 12 residues. Germline CDR1 reads MNHEY; CDR2 reads SMNVEV (reference sequence).

The chain has TRBV5-1 and TRBJ1-2, with D tentatively TRBD1 (5 bases). The CDR3 runs 14 residues. The V gene's germline CDR1 is SGHRS and CDR2 YFSETQ. The V gene lost 4 bases and the J gene lost 1 base, with 11 bases spanning the gap. The CDR3 nucleotides are TGCGCCAGCAGCGTCCGGGACCATAACTATGGCTACACCTTC. Protein product: CASSVRDHNYGYTF. Variable domain in full (rest from reference TRBV5-1 and TRBJ1-2): KAGVTQTPRYLIKTRGQQVTLSCSPISGHRSVSWYQQTPGQGLQFLFEYFSETQRNKGNFPGRFSGRQFSNSRSEMNVSTLELGDSALYLCASSVRDHNYGYTFGSGTRLTVV.

This clone has more than one count but fewer than ten. The V gene is TRBV7-3, the J gene TRBJ2-1; tentatively, D is TRBD1 or TRBD2 (5 bases each). This CDR3 contains 12 residues. Trimming stripped 4 bases from V and 10 bases from J, with 11 bases between. Germline CDR1 and CDR2: SGHTA and FQGTGA. CDR3 protein: CASSSSGREQFF. Here the CDR3 DNA reads TGTGCCAGCAGCTCCTCGGGGCGCGAGCAGTTCTTC.

The chain combines TRBV19 with TRBJ2-7, with TRBD1 identical over 7 bases. Trimming took 5 bases from V and 3 from J; bases not matched to a gene: 7. The CDR3 runs to 14 residues. The germline CDR1 and CDR2 sequences are LNHDA and SQIVND (reference sequence). The CDR3 here is CASSPPGQRYEQYF. Here the CDR3 DNA reads TGTGCCAGTAGTCCTCCGGGACAGCGCTACGAGCAGTACTTC.

The rearrangement uses TRBV30 and TRBJ2-1, with 11 bases lining up with TRBD2. The CDR3 totals 15 residues. CDR1 and CDR2 (germline): GTSNPN, SVGIG (reference sequence). J gave up 4 bases and V 4 bases, and 6 bases lay outside the gene matches. CDR3 bases: TGTGCCTGGAACCCTAGCGGGGGGTCATACAATGAGCAGTTCTTC. This gives the protein CAWNPSGGSYNEQFF.

The chain couples TRBV29-1 to TRBJ2-7, with TRBD1 matching over 10 bases. Germline CDR1 and CDR2: SQVTM and ANQGSEA. The CDR3 runs 13 residues. V lost 6 bases, J lost 3 bases, and 5 bases stayed unmatched. The CDR3 DNA follows: TGCAGCGTACCGGGACAGGGGCTCTACGAGCAGTACTTC. Its protein is CSVPGQGLYEQYF.

The chain has TRBV15 and TRBJ2-5; TRBD1 or TRBD2 may be the D gene (5 bases each). The germline V gene encodes CDR1 LNHNV and CDR2 YYDKDF (reference sequence). The V end was cut by 6 bases, the J end by 1 base, with 15 bases between. CDR3 length: 15 amino acids. In DNA form, the CDR3 reads TGTGCCACCAGATCAACTCGGGGCGTCCAAGAGACCCAGTACTTC. It codes for CATRSTRGVQETQYF.

This chain links TRBV6-5 with TRBJ2-1; D uncertain. The CDR3 consists of 15 residues. V lost 2 bases and J 2 bases, leaving 10 bases between the germline ends. From germline, CDR1 is MNHEY and CDR2 SVGAGI. CDR3 sequence: CASSYRSAPYNEQFF. CDR3 coding DNA: TGTGCCAGCAGTTACCGGTCCGCCCCCTACAATGAGCAGTTCTTC.

With regard to this clone: Different DNA sequences within this sample yield the same CDR3. The rearrangement uses TRBV5-1 and TRBJ2-7; the D is unclear. This CDR3 comprises 12 residues. From germline, CDR1 is SGHRS and CDR2 YFSETQ. The V end was cut by 3 bases, the J end by 0 bases, with 4 bases between. CDR3 in DNA: TGCGCCAGCAGCTCGGACTCCTACGAGCAGTACTTC. Protein sequence: CASSSDSYEQYF.

This clone turned up a few times. The rearrangement joins TRBV13 to TRBJ2-3; 8 bases agree with TRBD1. Trimming cost V 4 bases and J 3 bases; bases outside gene matches: 3. The CDR3 consists of 14 residues. The germline V gene has CDR1 PRHDT and CDR2 FYEKMQ (reference sequence). For the CDR3, the DNA is TGTGCCAGCAGCTCGACAGGGGAAACAGATACGCAGTATTTT. It specifies CASSSTGETDTQYF.

This chain connects TRBV27 to TRBJ2-5; no definite D call. The CDR3 consists of 13 residues. Germline loops: CDR1 MNHEY, CDR2 SMNVEV (reference sequence). With 3 bases removed from V and 2 bases from J, the gap between germline ends came to 7 bases. CDR3 nucleotides: TGTGCCAGCAGTTTTCTAGGACAAGAGACCCAGTACTTC. Its translation: CASSFLGQETQYF.

The chain joins TRBV4-1 to TRBJ2-7; D ambiguous. Trimming took off 1 base at V and 5 bases at J, with 9 bases between the two ends. Germline assignment: CDR1 MGHRA and CDR2 YSYEKL. The CDR3 contains 13 residues. CDR3: CASSQVAGDEQYF. In nucleotides, the CDR3 is TGCGCCAGCAGCCAAGTGGCCGGAGACGAGCAGTACTTC.

This clone was seen just once. V gene TRBV12-5 combines with J gene TRBJ2-1, with 10 bases that match TRBD2. The CDR3 extends over 16 amino acids. The ends lost 4 bases at V and 7 bases at J; junction bases unmatched: 10. CDR1 and CDR2 from the germline V gene are LGHNT and FRNRAP. The CDR3: CASGSPIAGGSNEQFF. The CDR3 DNA sequence: TGTGCTAGTGGTTCTCCTATAGCGGGGGGCTCTAATGAGCAGTTCTTC.

As for this clone: This CDR3 is also generated by other DNA sequences in the sample. This rearrangement joins TRBV5-1 to TRBJ2-7; TRBD2 might be the D (5 bases). CDR1 is SGHRS and CDR2 is YFSETQ in the germline V gene. The CDR3 loop spans 13 amino acids. The V and J ends lost 4 bases and 2 bases respectively, with 10 bases between them. DNA of the CDR3: TGCGCCAGCAGCCACGGAGGAACCTACGAGCAGTACTTC. Translating gives CASSHGGTYEQYF.